The clone carrying this T cell receptor beta chain has just one count. The antigen is unknown. The record originates from a study of T cell repertoires in cytomegalovirus infection. Looking at the study overall: Researchers turned to recently identified HLA-C-restricted CMV epitopes as well as well-studied HLA-B-restricted ones. Public TCR beta signatures were indicative of both CMV infection and a matching HLA type. Study-wide findings and caveats: The cumulative frequency of public TCR beta families distinguished individuals who carried CMV together with the relevant HLA. Ex vivo, HLA-C-restricted CMV-specific TCR beta clonotypes prevailed over the rest of the response.

TCRdb reprocessed the reads with MiXCR, giving one entry per CDR3 protein. The table records a few hundred thousand distinct CDR3 sequences, around two fifths of them present only once. CDR3 size: 16 residues. With V trimmed by 0 bases and J by 1 base, 4 bases remained unmatched. The germline V gene has CDR1 LGHNA and CDR2 YSLEER. The origin of this receptor is a human donor in good health (CMV status not recorded). Some clones in this sample may be carry-over from other donors' samples. The chain employs TRBV4-3 and TRBJ2-3, with 7 bases matching TRBD2. This sample comprised cultured PBMCs, obtained from culture after CMV antigen stimulation. CDR3 loop: CASSQDVGRGTDTQYF. The CDR3 DNA is TGCGCCAGCAGCCAAGATGTAGGGAGGGGCACAGATACGCAGTATTTT.